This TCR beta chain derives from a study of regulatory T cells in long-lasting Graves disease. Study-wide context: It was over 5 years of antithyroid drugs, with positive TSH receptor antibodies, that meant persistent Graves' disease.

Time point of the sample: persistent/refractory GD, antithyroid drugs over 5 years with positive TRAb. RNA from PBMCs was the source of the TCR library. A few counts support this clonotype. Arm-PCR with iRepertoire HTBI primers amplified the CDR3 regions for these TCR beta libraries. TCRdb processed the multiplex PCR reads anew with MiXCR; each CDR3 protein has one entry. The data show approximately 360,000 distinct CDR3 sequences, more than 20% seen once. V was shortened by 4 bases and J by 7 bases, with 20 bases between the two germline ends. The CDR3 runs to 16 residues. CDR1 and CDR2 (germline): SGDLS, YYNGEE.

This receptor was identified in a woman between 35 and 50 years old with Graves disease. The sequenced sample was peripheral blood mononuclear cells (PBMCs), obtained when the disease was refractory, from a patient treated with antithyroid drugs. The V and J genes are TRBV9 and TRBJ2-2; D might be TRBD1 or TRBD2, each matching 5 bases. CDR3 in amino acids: CASSPAGGTLYGELFF. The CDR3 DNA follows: TGTGCCAGCAGCCCAGCAGGTGGGACCCTATACGGGGAGCTGTTTTTT. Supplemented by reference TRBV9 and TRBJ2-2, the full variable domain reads DSGVTQTPKHLITATGQRVTLRCSPRSGDLSVYWYQQSLDQGLQFLIQYYNGEERAKGNILERFSAQQFPDLHSELNLSSLELGDSALYFCASSPAGGTLYGELFFGEGSRLTVL.